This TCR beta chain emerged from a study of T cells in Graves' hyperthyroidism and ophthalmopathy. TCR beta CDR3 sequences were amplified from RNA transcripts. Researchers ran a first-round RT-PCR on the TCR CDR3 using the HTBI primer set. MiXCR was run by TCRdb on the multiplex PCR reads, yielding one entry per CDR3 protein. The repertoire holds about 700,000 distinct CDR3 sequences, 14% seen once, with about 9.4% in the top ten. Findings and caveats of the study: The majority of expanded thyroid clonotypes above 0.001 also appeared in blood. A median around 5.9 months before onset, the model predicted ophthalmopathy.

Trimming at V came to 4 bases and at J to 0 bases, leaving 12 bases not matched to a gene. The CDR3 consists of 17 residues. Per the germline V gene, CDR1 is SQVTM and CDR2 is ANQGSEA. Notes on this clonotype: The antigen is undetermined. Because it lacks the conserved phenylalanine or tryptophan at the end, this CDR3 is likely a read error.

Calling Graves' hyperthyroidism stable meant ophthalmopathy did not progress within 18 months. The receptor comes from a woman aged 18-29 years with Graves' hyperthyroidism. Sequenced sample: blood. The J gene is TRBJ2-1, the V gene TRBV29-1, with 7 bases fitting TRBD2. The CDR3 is CSVVETSILPSYNEQFL. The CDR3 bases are TGCAGCGTTGTTGAGACTAGCATCCTACCCTCCTACAATGAGCAGTTCCTC.